Listed below are T cell receptor beta chains from one sample, sequenced in a study of T cell clones after liver transplantation. The protocol was immunoSEQ multiplex PCR, while the TCRdb copy is restricted to in-frame clones and leaves out a portion. The sample lists around 97,000 clones, roughly 80% occurring once. This specimen consisted of CD4+ T cells from blood, obtained around 49 months after liver transplant. These receptors were obtained from a human patient who received a liver transplant. T cells may partly derive from the graft donor. CDR3s include the opening cysteine and the closing phenylalanine or tryptophan. The D gene is left open where the match is weak. Where a row states a size, it is once, few, many or the class of an expanded clone; other rows omit it.

D gene	V gene	clone size	J gene	CDR3 protein	CDR3 DNA
TRBD2	TRBV18	NA	TRBJ2-1	CASSPGLAGNNEQFF	TGTGCCAGCTCACCAGGGCTAGCGGGGAACAATGAGCAGTTCTTC
TRBD1	TRBV5-1	NA	TRBJ2-2	CASGTDNTGELFF	TGCGCCAGCGGGACAGATAACACCGGGGAGCTGTTTTTT
NA	TRBV2	NA	TRBJ2-1	CASSERLVRNEQFF	TGTGCCAGCAGTGAAAGGCTAGTCAGGAATGAGCAGTTCTTC
NA	TRBV7-2	once	TRBJ1-2	CASSLVRGADGYTF	TGTGCCAGCAGCTTAGTAAGGGGCGCCGATGGCTACACCTTC
NA	TRBV5-5	NA	TRBJ2-1	CASSLENNEQFF	TGTGCCAGCAGCTTGGAGAACAATGAGCAGTTCTTC
NA	TRBV29-1	NA	TRBJ1-2	CSVDLGLYGYTF	TGCAGCGTTGACTTGGGCCTCTATGGCTACACCTTC
NA	TRBV6-5	once	TRBJ2-7	CASRPTGLLSYEQYF	TGTGCCAGCAGGCCGACAGGCCTCCTGTCCTACGAGCAGTACTTC
NA	TRBV18	NA	TRBJ1-2	CASSAISYGYTF	TGTGCCAGCTCAGCGATCAGCTATGGCTACACCTTC
NA	TRBV21-1	NA	TRBJ2-2	CASSSIAGQGVIANTGELFF	TGTGCCAGCAGCTCAATCGCGGGACAGGGGGTTATTGCGAACACCGGGGAGCTGTTTTTT
NA	TRBV2	NA	TRBJ2-7	CASTLQPLYEQYF	TGTGCCAGCACCCTCCAGCCGCTCTACGAGCAGTACTTC
NA	TRBV2	few	TRBJ2-7	CASTVSSYEQYF	TGTGCCAGCACTGTGAGCTCCTACGAGCAGTACTTC
NA	TRBV19	NA	TRBJ2-2	CATADLNTGELFF	TGTGCCACTGCGGACTTGAACACCGGGGAGCTGTTTTTT
TRBD1	TRBV5-8	NA	TRBJ1-1	CASSLGPARGLDMNTEAFF	TGTGCCAGCAGCTTGGGGCCGGCTAGGGGGCTGGACATGAACACTGAAGCTTTCTTT
TRBD1	TRBV29-1	NA	TRBJ2-1	CSVKGQGLNEQFF	TGCAGCGTCAAAGGACAGGGGCTGAATGAGCAGTTCTTC
NA	TRBV5-5	NA	TRBJ1-6	CASSLGTGTSLPLHF	TGTGCCAGCAGCTTAGGCACCGGGACCTCCTTGCCCCTCCACTTT
TRBD1	TRBV6-5	NA	TRBJ1-2	CASSYVGQGRGYTF	TGTGCCAGCAGTTACGTTGGACAGGGCCGGGGCTACACCTTC
NA	TRBV6-1	NA	TRBJ1-1	CASSKSTEAFF	TGTGCCAGCAGTAAAAGCACTGAAGCTTTCTTT
TRBD2	TRBV4-2	few	TRBJ2-1	CASSQGTSGGSQNNEQFF	TGTGCCAGCAGCCAAGGGACTAGCGGGGGATCTCAAAACAATGAGCAGTTCTTC
NA	TRBV19	NA	TRBJ1-6	CASSISASSYNSPLHF	TGTGCCAGTAGTATCTCCGCCAGCTCCTATAATTCACCCCTCCACTTT
NA	TRBV9	NA	TRBJ1-5	CASSPDGRGNQPQHF	TGTGCCAGCAGCCCGGATGGCAGGGGTAATCAGCCCCAGCATTTT
TRBD1	TRBV6-5	NA	TRBJ1-1	CASSYPGTETEAFF	TGTGCCAGCAGTTACCCCGGGACAGAAACTGAAGCTTTCTTT
NA	TRBV7-9	NA	TRBJ1-6	CASSWGGQPNSPLHF	TGTGCCAGCAGCTGGGGGGGACAACCAAATTCACCCCTCCACTTT
NA	TRBV27	NA	TRBJ2-5	CATRGRGRTETQYF	TGTGCCACCAGGGGGCGGGGGAGGACAGAGACCCAGTACTTC
NA	TRBV7-9	NA	TRBJ2-1	CASSAIPPGQHEQFF	TGTGCCAGCAGCGCTATCCCCCCGGGACAACATGAGCAGTTCTTC